This is a list of T cell receptor beta chains from one sample in a study of vaccination and CD4 T cells after COVID-19. Each CDR3 protein is one row after TCRdb ran MiXCR on the PCR reads. The sample includes under 20,000 distinct CDR3 sequences, about two fifths of them seen just once. Antigen specificity for these receptors is unknown. The material sequenced was cultured CD4+ T cells from blood. The receptors were sampled from a human donor with COVID-19. CDR3s include the opening cysteine and the closing phenylalanine or tryptophan. Each record gives: V gene, clone size, CDR3 length, J gene, D gene, CDR3 DNA, CDR3 protein. D genes are given only for firm matches. Clone size is given for some rows only: seen once, a few or many times, or a class if the clone is expanded.

V gene: TRBV5-5
clone size: .
CDR3 length: 12
J gene: TRBJ2-5
D gene: .
CDR3 DNA: TGTGCCAGCAGCTACAGGCAAGAGACCCAGTACTTC
CDR3 protein: CASSYRQETQYF

V gene: TRBV7-2
clone size: .
CDR3 length: 14
J gene: TRBJ1-2
D gene: .
CDR3 DNA: TGTGCCAGCAGCTTAGGAGGGAGGGTAGCTGGCTACACCTTC
CDR3 protein: CASSLGGRVAGYTF

V gene: TRBV5-1
clone size: .
CDR3 length: 13
J gene: TRBJ2-7
D gene: .
CDR3 DNA: TGCGCCAGCAGCTTGTTCCCCGGCTACGAGCAGTACTTC
CDR3 protein: CASSLFPGYEQYF

V gene: TRBV11-3
clone size: .
CDR3 length: 15
J gene: TRBJ1-1
D gene: TRBD1
CDR3 DNA: TGTGCCAGCAGCTTAGCGCCAGGGGGAGGTTCTGAAGCTTTCTTT
CDR3 protein: CASSLAPGGGSEAFF

V gene: TRBV10-1
clone size: few
CDR3 length: 14
J gene: TRBJ1-1
D gene: .
CDR3 DNA: TGCGCCAGCAGTAAAAACCTTGGAGGGACTGAAGCTTTCTTT
CDR3 protein: CASSKNLGGTEAFF

V gene: TRBV19
clone size: few
CDR3 length: 16
J gene: TRBJ1-5
D gene: TRBD1
CDR3 DNA: TGTGCCAGTAGTATTTACCCGGGACAGGGGTATCAGCCCCAGCATTTT
CDR3 protein: CASSIYPGQGYQPQHF

V gene: TRBV7-2
clone size: few
CDR3 length: 17
J gene: TRBJ2-2
D gene: .
CDR3 DNA: TGTGCCAGCAGCTGGATCGGGTCGGGGGCGAACACCGGGGAGCTGTTTTTT
CDR3 protein: CASSWIGSGANTGELFF

V gene: TRBV11-2
clone size: few
CDR3 length: 15
J gene: TRBJ1-5
D gene: .
CDR3 DNA: TGTGCCAGCAGCTTAGACGGGGGGGCTAGACAGCCCCAGCATTTT
CDR3 protein: CASSLDGGARQPQHF

V gene: TRBV20-1
clone size: once
CDR3 length: 13
J gene: TRBJ2-7
D gene: .
CDR3 DNA: TGCAGTGCTAGGTATTCGGGCCCGACAGCTACGAAGTTC
CDR3 protein: CSARYSGPTATKF

V gene: TRBV7-3
clone size: .
CDR3 length: 13
J gene: TRBJ1-1
D gene: .
CDR3 DNA: TGTGCCAGCTCCCTGGGGGGAAGTACTGAAGCTTTCTTT
CDR3 protein: CASSLGGSTEAFF

V gene: TRBV19
clone size: .
CDR3 length: 15
J gene: TRBJ2-2
D gene: TRBD2
CDR3 DNA: TGTGCCACCGCGCCCCTAGCGGGGGGGGTCGGGGAGCTGTTTTTT
CDR3 protein: CATAPLAGGVGELFF

V gene: TRBV6-1
clone size: .
CDR3 length: 13
J gene: TRBJ2-7
D gene: .
CDR3 DNA: TGTGCCAGCAAAGAGGGGTCAACCTACGAGCAGTACTTC
CDR3 protein: CASKEGSTYEQYF

V gene: TRBV11-3
clone size: .
CDR3 length: 14
J gene: TRBJ1-2
D gene: TRBD1
CDR3 DNA: TGTGCCAGCAGTTATACAGGGGGCATCGATGGCTACACCTTC
CDR3 protein: CASSYTGGIDGYTF

V gene: TRBV11-2
clone size: few
CDR3 length: 16
J gene: TRBJ1-2
D gene: .
CDR3 DNA: TGTGCCAGCAGCTACGGGGCGGGAGTAATAAACTATGGCTACACCTTC
CDR3 protein: CASSYGAGVINYGYTF

V gene: TRBV20-1
clone size: few
CDR3 length: 15
J gene: TRBJ1-4
D gene: TRBD1
CDR3 DNA: TGCAGTGCTAGTTTCGGTGGGACAGGGGCTGAAAAACTGTTTTTT
CDR3 protein: CSASFGGTGAEKLFF

V gene: TRBV7-9
clone size: .
CDR3 length: 16
J gene: TRBJ1-1
D gene: .
CDR3 DNA: TGTGCCAGCAGCTCGCTTTCGGCCGGGTCTCAGACTGAAGCTTTCTTT
CDR3 protein: CASSSLSAGSQTEAFF

V gene: TRBV2
clone size: .
CDR3 length: 13
J gene: TRBJ2-7
D gene: .
CDR3 DNA: TGTGCCACCCTACCGAGGCTTCCCTACGAGCAGTACTTC
CDR3 protein: CATLPRLPYEQYF

V gene: TRBV20-1
clone size: few
CDR3 length: 19
J gene: TRBJ2-3
D gene: TRBD2
CDR3 DNA: TGCAGTGCTAGTCGGGGGCTAGCGGGGGGCCGTACTTCAGCAGATACGCAGTATTTT
CDR3 protein: CSASRGLAGGRTSADTQYF

V gene: TRBV19
clone size: medium-sized
CDR3 length: 12
J gene: TRBJ1-3
D gene: .
CDR3 DNA: TGTGCCAGTAGCCCCTCAGTTGGCGCCATATATTTT
CDR3 protein: CASSPSVGAIYF

V gene: TRBV6-2/TRBV6-3
clone size: few
CDR3 length: 14
J gene: TRBJ1-2
D gene: .
CDR3 DNA: TGTGCCAGCAGTTACTTAGTGGGTACGGAGGGCTACACCTTC
CDR3 protein: CASSYLVGTEGYTF

V gene: TRBV2
clone size: .
CDR3 length: 13
J gene: TRBJ2-2
D gene: .
CDR3 DNA: TGTGCCAGCCGGCAGGACGGTACCGGGGAGCTGTTTTTT
CDR3 protein: CASRQDGTGELFF

V gene: TRBV12-3/TRBV12-4
clone size: .
CDR3 length: 12
J gene: TRBJ1-1
D gene: .
CDR3 DNA: TGTGCCAGCAGTTTTACGGACACTGAAGCTTTCTTT
CDR3 protein: CASSFTDTEAFF

V gene: TRBV20-1
clone size: once
CDR3 length: 12
J gene: TRBJ1-2
D gene: TRBD1
CDR3 DNA: TGCAGCCCGTCACGGGACAGGGTTGGCTACACCTTC
CDR3 protein: CSPSRDRVGYTF

V gene: TRBV2
clone size: few
CDR3 length: 14
J gene: TRBJ1-2
D gene: .
CDR3 DNA: TGTGCCAGCAGGTTCGATGGACAGAACTATGGCTACACCTTC
CDR3 protein: CASRFDGQNYGYTF

V gene: TRBV5-1
clone size: .
CDR3 length: 13
J gene: TRBJ1-2
D gene: TRBD1
CDR3 DNA: TGCGCCAGCAGAGACCCGACAGGGGGCGGCTACACCTTC
CDR3 protein: CASRDPTGGGYTF

V gene: TRBV20-1
clone size: .
CDR3 length: 16
J gene: TRBJ2-4
D gene: TRBD2
CDR3 DNA: TGCAGTGCTAGAAATAGCGGGGCTGGGGCCAAAAACATTCAGTACTTC
CDR3 protein: CSARNSGAGAKNIQYF

V gene: TRBV6-2/TRBV6-3
clone size: few
CDR3 length: 16
J gene: TRBJ1-6
D gene: TRBD1
CDR3 DNA: TGTGCCAGCAGTTACTCGACAGGGACAACTGGTTCACCCCTCCACTTT
CDR3 protein: CASSYSTGTTGSPLHF

V gene: TRBV5-4
clone size: .
CDR3 length: 13
J gene: TRBJ1-2
D gene: .
CDR3 DNA: TGTGCCAGCAGCTTGTCAGGGGAATTTGGCTACACCTTC
CDR3 protein: CASSLSGEFGYTF

V gene: TRBV11-3
clone size: .
CDR3 length: 14
J gene: TRBJ1-3
D gene: TRBD1
CDR3 DNA: TGTGCCAGCAGCTCCCGGGACAGGGGGAACACCATATATTTT
CDR3 protein: CASSSRDRGNTIYF